This T cell receptor (beta chain) was recorded in a study of CD8 T cells in ankylosing spondylitis. Study findings and constraints: Within peripheral blood, clones linked to disease were CD8+ and relatively rare. One TCR beta motif, made up of several highly homologous variants, appeared characteristic of ankylosing spondylitis blood.

Germline V CDR1 and CDR2: LNHDA, SQIVND (reference sequence). The CDR3 is 15 residues long. With 5 bases removed from V and 5 bases from J, the gap between germline ends came to 19 bases. Using quantitative 5'-RACE with molecular barcodes, the authors made TCR beta libraries. TCRdb processed the 5' RACE reads anew with MiXCR; each CDR3 protein has one entry. Of about 250,000 distinct CDR3 sequences listed, about 18% are singletons. To note about this clonotype: The antigen is unknown.

What was sequenced was blood, either unsorted or a sorted T cell fraction (not recorded which). This receptor was taken from a male donor with ankylosing spondylitis or in good health (not recorded which). This chain joins TRBV19 and TRBJ2-7; no clear D gene. The CDR3 region is CASSAQSVDRHEQYF. CDR3 coding DNA: TGTGCCAGTAGTGCCCAGTCAGTTGACCGACACGAGCAGTACTTC.